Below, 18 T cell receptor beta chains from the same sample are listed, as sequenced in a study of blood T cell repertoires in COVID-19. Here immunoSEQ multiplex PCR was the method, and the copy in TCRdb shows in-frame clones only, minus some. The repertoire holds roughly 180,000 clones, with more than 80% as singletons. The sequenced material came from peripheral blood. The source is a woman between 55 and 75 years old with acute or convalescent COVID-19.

The CDR3 DNA is TGTGCCAGCAGCTCTAGGACTAGCAGTGGGACAGATACGCAGTATTTT. Encoded protein: CASSSRTSSGTDTQYF. The chain has TRBV13 and TRBJ2-3; 8 bases map to TRBD2. CDR1 PRHDT and CDR2 FYEKMQ come from the germline V gene (reference sequence). Trimming cost V 4 bases and J 3 bases; bases outside gene matches: 9. The CDR3 runs 16 residues.

The CDR3 sequence is CASSSRGYEQYF. The CDR3 DNA is TGTGCCAGCAGTTCTCGAGGCTACGAGCAGTACTTC. The chain joins TRBV28 to TRBJ2-7; unclear D gene. V dropped 4 bases and J dropped 3 bases, with 7 bases sitting between them. The CDR3 is made up of 12 amino acids. The germline gives CDR1 MDHEN, CDR2 SYDVKM.

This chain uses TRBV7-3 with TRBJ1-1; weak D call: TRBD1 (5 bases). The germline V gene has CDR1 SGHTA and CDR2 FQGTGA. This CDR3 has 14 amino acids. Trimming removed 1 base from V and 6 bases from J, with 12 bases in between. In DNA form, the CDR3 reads TGTGCCAGCAGCTTAAAAGGGAGGACATCTGAAGCTTTCTTT. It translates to CASSLKGRTSEAFF. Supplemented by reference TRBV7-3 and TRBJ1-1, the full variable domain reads GAGVSQTPSNKVTEKGKYVELRCDPISGHTALYWYRQSLGQGPEFLIYFQGTGAADDSGLPNDRFFAVRPEGSVSTLKIQRTERGDSAVYLCASSLKGRTSEAFFGQGTRLTVV.

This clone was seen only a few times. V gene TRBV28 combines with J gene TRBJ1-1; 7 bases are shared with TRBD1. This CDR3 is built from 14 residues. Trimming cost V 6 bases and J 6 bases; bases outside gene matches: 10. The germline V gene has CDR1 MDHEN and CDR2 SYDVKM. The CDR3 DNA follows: TGTGCCAGCAGCCCAGGACAGGCGAAGGCTGAAGCTTTCTTT. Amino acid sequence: CASSPGQAKAEAFF.

The CDR3 sequence is CASGEQGGNSPLHF. For the CDR3, the DNA is TGTGCCAGCGGCGAACAGGGGGGAAATTCACCCCTCCACTTT. The gene calls are TRBV27 and TRBJ1-6, with 8 bases aligning to TRBD1. This CDR3 is 14 amino acids long. CDR1 and CDR2 from the germline V gene are MNHEY and SMNVEV (reference sequence). V was pared by 8 bases and J by 7 bases, with 7 bases of the junction left unmatched.

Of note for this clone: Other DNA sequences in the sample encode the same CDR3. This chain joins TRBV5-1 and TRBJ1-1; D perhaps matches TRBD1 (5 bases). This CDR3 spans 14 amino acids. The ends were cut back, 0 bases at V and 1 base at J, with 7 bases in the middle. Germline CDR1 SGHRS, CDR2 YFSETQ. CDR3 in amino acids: CASSLEGENTEAFF. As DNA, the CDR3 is TGCGCCAGCAGCTTGGAAGGGGAGAACACTGAAGCTTTCTTT.

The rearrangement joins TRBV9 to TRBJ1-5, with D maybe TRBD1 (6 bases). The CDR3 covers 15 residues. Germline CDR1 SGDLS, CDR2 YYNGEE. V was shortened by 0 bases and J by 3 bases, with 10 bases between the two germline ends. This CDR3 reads CASSVDGQPNQPQHF. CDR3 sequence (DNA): TGTGCCAGCAGCGTAGACGGACAGCCCAATCAGCCCCAGCATTTT.

The CDR3: CASSGLAGGYEQYF. The CDR3 nucleotides are TGTGCCAGTAGTGGGCTAGCGGGAGGCTACGAGCAGTACTTC. The chain uses TRBV19 and TRBJ2-7; 11 bases line up with TRBD2. Germline V lookup: CDR1 LNHDA, CDR2 SQIVND (reference sequence). The junction had 3 bases not matched to a gene; V was cut back by 5 bases and J by 3 bases. The CDR3 has 14 amino acids.

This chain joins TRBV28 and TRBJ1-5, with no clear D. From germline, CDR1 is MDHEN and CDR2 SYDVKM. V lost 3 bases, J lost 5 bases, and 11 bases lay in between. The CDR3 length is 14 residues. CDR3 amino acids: CASSLAPIDQPQHF. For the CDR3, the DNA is TGTGCCAGCAGTTTGGCTCCCATCGATCAGCCCCAGCATTTT.

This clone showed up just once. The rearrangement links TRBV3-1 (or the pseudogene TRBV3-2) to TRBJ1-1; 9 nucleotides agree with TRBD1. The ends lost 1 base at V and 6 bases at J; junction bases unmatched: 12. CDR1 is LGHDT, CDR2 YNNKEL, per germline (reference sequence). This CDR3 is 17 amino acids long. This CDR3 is CASSQGNPGQGAPEAFF. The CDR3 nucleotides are TGTGCCAGCAGCCAAGGCAATCCGGGACAGGGCGCCCCTGAAGCTTTCTTT.

The CDR3 reads CSASTGDSNQPQHF. The CDR3 DNA is TGCAGTGCTAGTACAGGGGACTCTAATCAGCCCCAGCATTTT. The rearrangement joins TRBV20-1 to TRBJ1-5; TRBD1 matches 7 bases. Unmatched junction bases numbered 6, after V lost 3 bases and J lost 4 bases. Germline assignment: CDR1 DFQATT and CDR2 SNEGSKA (reference sequence). This CDR3 has 14 amino acids.

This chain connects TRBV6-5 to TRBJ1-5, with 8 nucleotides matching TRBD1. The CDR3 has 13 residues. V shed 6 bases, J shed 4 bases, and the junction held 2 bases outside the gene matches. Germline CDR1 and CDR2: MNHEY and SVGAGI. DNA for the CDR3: TGTGCCAGCAGCGACAGGGGAAATCAGCCCCAGCATTTT. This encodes CASSDRGNQPQHF.

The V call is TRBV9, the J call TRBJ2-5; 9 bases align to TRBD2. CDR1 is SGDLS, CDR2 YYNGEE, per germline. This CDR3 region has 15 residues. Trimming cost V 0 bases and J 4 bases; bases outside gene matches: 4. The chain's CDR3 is CASSVEGSGRETQYF. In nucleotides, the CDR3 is TGTGCCAGCAGCGTAGAAGGTAGCGGGAGAGAGACCCAGTACTTC.

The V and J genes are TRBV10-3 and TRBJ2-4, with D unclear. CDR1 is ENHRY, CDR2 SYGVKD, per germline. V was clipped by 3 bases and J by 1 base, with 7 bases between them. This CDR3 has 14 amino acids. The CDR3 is CAISESVAKNIQYF. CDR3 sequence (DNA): TGTGCCATCAGTGAATCCGTGGCCAAAAACATTCAGTACTTC.

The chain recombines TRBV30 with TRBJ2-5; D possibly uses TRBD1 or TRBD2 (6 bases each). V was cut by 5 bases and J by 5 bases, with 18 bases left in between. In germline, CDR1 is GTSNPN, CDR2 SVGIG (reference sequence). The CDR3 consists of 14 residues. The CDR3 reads CAWGGTTAWETQYF. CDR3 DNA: TGTGCCTGGGGGGGGACAACTGCGTGGGAGACCCAGTACTTC. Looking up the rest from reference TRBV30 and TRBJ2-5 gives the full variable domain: SQTIHQWPATLVQPVGSPLSLECTVEGTSNPNLYWYRQAAGRGLQLLFYSVGIGQISSEVPQNLSASRPQDRQFILSSKKLLLSDSGFYLCAWGGTTAWETQYFGPGTRLLVL.

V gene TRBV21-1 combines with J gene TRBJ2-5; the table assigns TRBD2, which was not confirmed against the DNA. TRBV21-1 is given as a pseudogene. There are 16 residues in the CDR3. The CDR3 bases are TGTGCCAGCAGCTGTCCCGGGACTAGCGGGCAAGAGACCCAGTACTTC. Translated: CASSCPGTSGQETQYF.

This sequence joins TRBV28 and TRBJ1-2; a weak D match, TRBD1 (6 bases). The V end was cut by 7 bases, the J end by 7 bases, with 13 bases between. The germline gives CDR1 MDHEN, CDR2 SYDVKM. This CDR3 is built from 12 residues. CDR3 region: CASTPRGSGYTF. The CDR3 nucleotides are TGTGCCAGCACCCCCAGGGGTTCTGGCTACACCTTC.

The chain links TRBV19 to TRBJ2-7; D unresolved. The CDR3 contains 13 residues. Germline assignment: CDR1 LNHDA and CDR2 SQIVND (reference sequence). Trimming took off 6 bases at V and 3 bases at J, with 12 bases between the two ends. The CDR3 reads CASSPTGNYEQYF. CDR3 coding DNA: TGTGCCAGTAGCCCGACGGGTAACTACGAGCAGTACTTC.